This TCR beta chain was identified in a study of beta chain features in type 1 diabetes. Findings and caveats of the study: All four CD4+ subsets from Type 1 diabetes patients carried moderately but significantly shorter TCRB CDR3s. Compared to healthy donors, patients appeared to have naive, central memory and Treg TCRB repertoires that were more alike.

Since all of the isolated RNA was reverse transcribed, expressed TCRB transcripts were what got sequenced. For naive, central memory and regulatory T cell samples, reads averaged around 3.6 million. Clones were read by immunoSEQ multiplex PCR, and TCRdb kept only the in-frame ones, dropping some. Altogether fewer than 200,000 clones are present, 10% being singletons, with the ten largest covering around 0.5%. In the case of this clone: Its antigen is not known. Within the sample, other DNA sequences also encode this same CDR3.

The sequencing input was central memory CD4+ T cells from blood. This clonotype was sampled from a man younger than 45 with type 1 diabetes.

CDR3 in DNA: TGTGCCAGTAGGACTAGCGGTGGAGATACGCAGTATTTT. Its protein is CASRTSGGDTQYF. The rearrangement uses TRBV19 and TRBJ2-3; TRBD2 matches 9 bases. Germline assignment: CDR1 LNHDA and CDR2 SQIVND (reference sequence). Losses at the gene ends were 6 bases for V and 5 bases for J; bases not matched to a gene: 3. The CDR3 extends over 13 amino acids.